The source of this TCR beta chain is a study of T cells after yellow fever vaccination. The V end lost 6 bases, the J end lost 0 bases, and 17 bases lay between the germline ends. This CDR3 has 15 amino acids. Germline lookup yields CDR1 DFQATT and CDR2 SNEGSKA (reference sequence). Using its own MiXCR run on the 5' RACE reads, TCRdb lists one record per CDR3 protein. Among 620,000 or so distinct CDR3 sequences listed, 9% to 15% were seen once. This receptor was obtained from a man aged 25 to 45 who received the YFV17D yellow fever vaccine. The chain couples TRBV20-1 to TRBJ1-1; D uncertain. The source was PBMCs, collected on the day of the yellow fever booster vaccination. CDR3 sequence reads: CSAPRSIYMNTEAFF. CDR3 bases: TGCAGTGCCCCCCGGTCCATCTACATGAACACTGAAGCTTTCTTT.